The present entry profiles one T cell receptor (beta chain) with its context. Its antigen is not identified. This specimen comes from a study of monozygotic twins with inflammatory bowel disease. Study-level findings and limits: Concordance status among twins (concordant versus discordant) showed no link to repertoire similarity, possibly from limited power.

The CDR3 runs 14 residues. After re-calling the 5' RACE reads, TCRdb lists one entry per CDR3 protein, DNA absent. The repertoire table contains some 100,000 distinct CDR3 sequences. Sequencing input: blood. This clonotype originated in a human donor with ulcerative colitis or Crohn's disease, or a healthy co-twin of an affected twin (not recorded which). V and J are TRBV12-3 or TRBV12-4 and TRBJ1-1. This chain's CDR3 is CASSLVAANTEAFF.